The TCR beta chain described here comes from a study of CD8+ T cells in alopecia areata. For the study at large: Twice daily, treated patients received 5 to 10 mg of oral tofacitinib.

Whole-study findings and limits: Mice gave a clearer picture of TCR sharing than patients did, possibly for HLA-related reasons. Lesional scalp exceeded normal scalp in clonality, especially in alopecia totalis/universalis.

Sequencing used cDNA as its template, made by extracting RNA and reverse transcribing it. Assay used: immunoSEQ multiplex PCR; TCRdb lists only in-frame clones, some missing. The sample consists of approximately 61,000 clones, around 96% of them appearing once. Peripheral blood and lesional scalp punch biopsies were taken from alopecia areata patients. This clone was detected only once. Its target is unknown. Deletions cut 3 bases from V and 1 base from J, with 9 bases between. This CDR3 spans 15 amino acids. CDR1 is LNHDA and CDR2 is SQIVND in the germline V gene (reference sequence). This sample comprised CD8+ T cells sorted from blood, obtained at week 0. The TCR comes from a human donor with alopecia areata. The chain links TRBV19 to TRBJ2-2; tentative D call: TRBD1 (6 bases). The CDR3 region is CASSMWGQNTGELFF. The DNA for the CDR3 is TGTGCCAGTAGTATGTGGGGACAGAACACCGGGGAGCTGTTTTTT.